This TCR beta chain was sequenced in a study of blood T cell repertoires in COVID-19. This table comes from immunoSEQ multiplex PCR, and its TCRdb copy is limited to in-frame clones, with some not included. This table holds under 200,000 clones, roughly 90% found once. Input material: PBMCs or T cells enriched from blood (not recorded which). This receptor was obtained from a woman aged 18-35 years who had recovered from COVID-19.

The CDR3 region is CASSSSGTPGLHEQYF. In DNA, the CDR3 is TGTGCCAGCAGCTCCAGCGGGACCCCGGGGTTGCACGAGCAGTACTTC. The rearrangement uses TRBV13 and TRBJ2-7, with 7 bases lining up with TRBD2. Germline V gives CDR1 PRHDT, CDR2 FYEKMQ (reference sequence). CDR3 length: 16 residues. The V and J ends lost 4 bases and 5 bases, in that order; junction bases with no gene match: 14.